Reported below is one TCR beta chain. This sample was included in a study of blood T cell repertoires in COVID-19. Data came from immunoSEQ multiplex PCR; TCRdb stores just in-frame clones and leaves some out. This table has about 240,000 clones, approximately 84% appearing once. The age range of participants was about 18 to 95 years, with residence in about two dozen US areas. This CDR3 spans 15 amino acids. The V gene's germline CDR1 is SEHNR and CDR2 FQNEAQ (reference sequence). V lost 5 bases to trimming and J lost 0 bases, with 13 bases between them. The sample comprised PBMCs or T cells enriched from blood (not recorded which). The receptor was isolated from a woman in her forties with acute COVID-19. The chain recombines TRBV7-9 with TRBJ1-1, with a weak D call TRBD1 (6 bases). The DNA for the CDR3 is TGTGCCAGCAGCCTGGGACATTTAATGAACACTGAAGCTTTCTTT. It is translated as CASSLGHLMNTEAFF.